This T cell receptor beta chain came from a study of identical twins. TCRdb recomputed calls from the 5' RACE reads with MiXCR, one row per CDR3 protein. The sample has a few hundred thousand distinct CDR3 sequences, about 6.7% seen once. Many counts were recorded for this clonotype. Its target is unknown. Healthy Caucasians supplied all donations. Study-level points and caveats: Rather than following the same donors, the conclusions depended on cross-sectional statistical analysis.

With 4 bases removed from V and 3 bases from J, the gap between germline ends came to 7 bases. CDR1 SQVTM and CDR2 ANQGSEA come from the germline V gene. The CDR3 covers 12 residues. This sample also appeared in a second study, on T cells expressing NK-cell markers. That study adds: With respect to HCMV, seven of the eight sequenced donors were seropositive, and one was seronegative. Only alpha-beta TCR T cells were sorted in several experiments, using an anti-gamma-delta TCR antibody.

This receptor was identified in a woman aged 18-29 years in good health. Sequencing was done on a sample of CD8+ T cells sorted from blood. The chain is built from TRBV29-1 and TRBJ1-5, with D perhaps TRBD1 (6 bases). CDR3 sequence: CSVGTDNQPQHF. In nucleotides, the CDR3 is TGCAGCGTTGGGACAGACAATCAGCCCCAGCATTTT.